Listed here are 23 T cell receptor beta chains from one sample, sequenced in a study of blood T cell repertoires in COVID-19 (dated by TCRdb to between 2020 and 2021). Receptors were amplified or captured by the immunoSEQ multiplex PCR assay. Not all clones reach the TCRdb copy of this immuneACCESS table, which keeps in-frame sequences only. Checked studies attribute under half of the gap to unresolved V genes and leave the rest unexplained. For this sample there are 400,000 to 500,000 clones; approximately 88% appear just once. The ten largest clones add up to around 1.9% of the sample. The sample taken for sequencing was PBMCs or T cells enriched from blood (not recorded which). The origin of the receptors is a woman in her 40s who had recovered from COVID-19.

This clone appeared a single time. Other DNA sequences from this sample encode an identical CDR3 as well. The chain couples TRBV2 to TRBJ1-6; D is possibly TRBD1 (6 bases). The CDR3 consists of 14 residues. Germline CDR1 reads SNHLY; CDR2 reads FYNNEI. Trimming shortened V by 6 bases and J by 1 base, and 7 bases separated the two germline ends. The CDR3 region has the DNA TGTGCCAGCAGCGGACAGTCCTATAATTCACCCCTCCACTTT. Translating gives CASSGQSYNSPLHF.

J is TRBJ2-5 and V is TRBV4-3, with 8 positions matching TRBD1. V dropped 0 bases and J dropped 4; count of bases not matched to a gene: 4. This CDR3 has 15 residues. Germline CDR1 reads LGHNA; CDR2 reads YSLEER. CDR3 region: CASSQENDRGETQYF. The CDR3 region has the DNA TGCGCCAGCAGCCAAGAGAATGACAGGGGAGAGACCCAGTACTTC.

This clone was counted a single time. The rearrangement links TRBV10-2 to TRBJ2-7, with unresolved D. V lost 5 bases and J lost 3, with 5 bases in between. CDR1 and CDR2 (germline): WSHSY, SAAADI. This CDR3 contains 11 residues. CDR3 loop: CASSPLYEQYF. The CDR3 nucleotides read TGCGCCAGCAGTCCTCTCTACGAGCAGTACTTC.

This clone was counted once. V and J are TRBV5-1 and TRBJ2-7; 8 nucleotides agree with TRBD1. V gave up 0 bases and J gave up 4 bases; unmatched junction bases: 9. CDR1 and CDR2 from the germline V gene are SGHRS and YFSETQ. This CDR3 comprises 16 residues. The chain's CDR3 is CASSLGGGQGKYEQYF. CDR3 DNA: TGCGCCAGCAGCTTGGGGGGTGGACAGGGAAAATACGAGCAGTACTTC.

This chain joins TRBV10-3 and TRBJ2-7, with D possibly being TRBD2 (5 bases). Trimming removed 0 bases at V and 5 bases at J, with 8 bases between. Per germline, CDR1 ENHRY and CDR2 SYGVKD. This CDR3 has 13 residues. The CDR3, as DNA: TGTGCCATCAGTGAGTCGCTCGGGGACGAGCAGTACTTC. This codes for CAISESLGDEQYF.

This clone was picked up one time. This rearrangement joins TRBV4-2 to TRBJ2-7, with 16 bases fitting TRBD2. Looked up from germline, CDR1 is LGHNA and CDR2 is YNFKEQ. V lost 4 bases, J lost 2 bases, and 11 bases stayed unmatched. The CDR3 extends over 19 amino acids. The CDR3 nucleotides read TGTGCCAGCAGCCGCTCGGGACTAGCGGGAGGGATAGGCACCTACGAGCAGTACTTC. Protein: CASSRSGLAGGIGTYEQYF.

DNA of the CDR3: TGTGCCTGGAACCGGGACAGGGGGATTTATGGCTACACCTTC. This sequence encodes CAWNRDRGIYGYTF. The chain couples TRBV30 to TRBJ1-2; TRBD1 aligns across 11 bases. This CDR3 is 14 amino acids long. V was pared by 4 bases and J by 5 bases, with 6 bases of the junction left unmatched. Germline V gives CDR1 GTSNPN, CDR2 SVGIG (reference sequence).

The chain couples TRBV29-1 to TRBJ2-2; TRBD1 might be the D (5 bases). With 4 bases removed from V and 9 bases from J, the gap between germline ends came to 15 bases. CDR3 length: 13 amino acids. The germline V gene encodes CDR1 SQVTM and CDR2 ANQGSEA. The CDR3 region is CSVVGQLDRELFF. CDR3 nucleotide sequence: TGCAGCGTTGTGGGGCAGTTAGATCGGGAGCTGTTTTTT.

The chain is built from TRBV4-3 and TRBJ2-7, with a tentative D call TRBD2 (6 bases). CDR1 and CDR2 (germline): LGHNA, YSLEER. V was shortened by 3 bases and J by 2 bases, with 23 bases between the two germline ends. The CDR3 loop spans 18 amino acids. The CDR3, as DNA: TGCGCCAGCAGCCAGGGGTTGAGTCTGACTCTAGCGACCTACGAGCAGTACTTC. Its protein product is CASSQGLSLTLATYEQYF.

The chain employs TRBV11-2 and TRBJ2-2; 9 bases are a match to TRBD2. Unmatched junction bases numbered 6, after V lost 5 bases and J lost 5 bases. Germline assignment: CDR1 SGHAT and CDR2 FQNNGV. The CDR3 length is 15 residues. In DNA, the CDR3 is TGTGCCAGCAGCCCAGCGGGAGGCGGAACCGGGGAGCTGTTTTTT. Encoded protein: CASSPAGGGTGELFF.

This chain links TRBV7-6 with TRBJ2-7; D is unclear. The CDR3 sequence is 12 residues long. Germline V gives CDR1 SGHVS, CDR2 FNYEAQ. V was pared by 1 base and J by 3 bases, with 4 bases between. The CDR3 DNA sequence: TGTGCCAGCAGCTTAGACAACTACGAGCAGTACTTC. Its protein product is CASSLDNYEQYF.

This clone was found once. The chain carries TRBV29-1 and TRBJ2-1; D might be TRBD1 (5 bases). This CDR3 is built from 15 residues. V was trimmed by 0 bases and J by 7 bases, leaving 16 bases between them. The germline V gene has CDR1 SQVTM and CDR2 ANQGSEA. The DNA for the CDR3 is TGCAGCGTTGAAGATCTCAGGGCCGTGGGTAATGAGCAGTTCTTC. This translates into CSVEDLRAVGNEQFF.

The chain recombines TRBV14 with TRBJ1-2; 7 bases fit TRBD1. Germline CDR1 reads SGHDN; CDR2 reads FVKESK. The CDR3 is 14 amino acids. After removal of 4 bases from V and 3 bases from J, the junction contained 5 bases not matched to a gene. The CDR3 DNA follows: TGTGCCAGCAGCCTGAGGGGGCAGTACTATGGCTACACCTTC. This translates into CASSLRGQYYGYTF.

This chain uses TRBV2 with TRBJ1-1; possibly TRBD1 for D (5 bases). V shed 6 bases and J shed 5 bases, with 19 bases lying between them. The V gene's germline CDR1 is SNHLY and CDR2 FYNNEI. The CDR3 is 15 residues long. CDR3 in DNA: TGTGCCAGCAGAACTAAACCAGGGTTGGAAACTGAAGCTTTCTTT. Translation gives CASRTKPGLETEAFF. Full variable domain (remainder filled in from reference TRBV2 and TRBJ1-1): EPEVTQTPSHQVTQMGQEVILRCVPISNHLYFYWYRQILGQKVEFLVSFYNNEISEKSEIFDDQFSVERPDGSNFTLKIRSTKLEDSAMYFCASRTKPGLETEAFFGQGTRLTVV.

The rearrangement joins TRBV9 to TRBJ1-2, with 9 bases matching TRBD1. CDR1 is SGDLS and CDR2 is YYNGEE in the germline V gene. CDR3 length: 15 amino acids. V lost 2 bases to trimming and J lost 1 base; unmatched junction nucleotides: 3. The CDR3 region has the DNA TGTGCCAGCAGCGTGTCGACAGGGGGTAACTATGGCTACACCTTC. Its protein is CASSVSTGGNYGYTF.

J is TRBJ2-7 and V is TRBV3-1 (or the pseudogene TRBV3-2), with 10 positions matching TRBD2. V trimming: 1 base; J trimming: 6 bases; junction bases outside the gene matches: 9. The CDR3 covers 16 residues. Germline loops: CDR1 LGHDT, CDR2 YNNKEL (reference sequence). CDR3 in DNA: TGTGCCAGCAGCCAAGCTCTGGGACTAGCGAGGGGCGAGCAGTACTTC. This translates into CASSQALGLARGEQYF.

This clone has a single count. V and J are TRBV6-2 or TRBV6-3 and TRBJ1-5; 9 nucleotides agree with TRBD1. The CDR3 length is 16 residues. V shed 2 bases and J 4 bases; nucleotides not matched to a gene: 6. From germline, CDR1 is MNHEY and CDR2 SVGEGT. The CDR3 loop is CASSYVGTGSNQPQHF. The CDR3 nucleotides are TGTGCCAGCAGTTACGTCGGGACAGGGTCTAATCAGCCCCAGCATTTT.

The chain recombines TRBV16 with TRBJ1-2; the D gene is possibly TRBD1 (6 bases). Germline V gene lookup returns CDR1 KGHSY and CDR2 FQNENV. The CDR3 has 12 amino acids. Trimming took 3 bases from V and 8 from J, leaving 10 bases between them. DNA of the CDR3: TGTGCCAGCAGCCAGGGGGCCGGGGGCTACACCTTC. It codes for CASSQGAGGYTF.

The chain employs TRBV6-5 and TRBJ2-7; D is unresolved. Germline V gene data show CDR1 as MNHEY and CDR2 as SVGAGI. V gave up 2 bases and J gave up 0 bases, with 8 bases separating them. The CDR3 length is 14 residues. The CDR3, as DNA: TGTGCCAGCAGTTACAGCGTTTCCTCCTACGAGCAGTACTTC. It codes for CASSYSVSSYEQYF.

The chain is built from TRBV19 and TRBJ1-4; D is perhaps TRBD1 (5 bases). Germline values: CDR1 LNHDA, CDR2 SQIVND (reference sequence). The CDR3 consists of 15 residues. Trimming cost V 7 bases and J 0 bases, with 12 bases left between them. The CDR3: CASTGGSATNEKLFF. The CDR3 DNA follows: TGTGCCAGTACGGGGGGAAGTGCAACTAATGAAAAACTGTTTTTT.

The chain has TRBV5-4 and TRBJ2-1; D is unresolved. V was pared by 4 bases and J by 0 bases, with 14 bases between. The length of the CDR3 is 16 residues. Germline V CDR1 and CDR2: SGHNT, YYREEE (reference sequence). This chain's CDR3 is CASSPGQQSSYNEQFF. The CDR3 DNA reads as TGTGCCAGCAGCCCCGGCCAACAGAGCTCCTACAATGAGCAGTTCTTC.

CDR3 nucleotides: TGTGCCAGCAGTGAAGACAGGTTCGCTGAAGCTTTCTTT. Translating it yields CASSEDRFAEAFF. V usage is TRBV2 and J usage is TRBJ1-1, with D possibly TRBD1 on 5 matching bases. CDR1 is SNHLY and CDR2 is FYNNEI in the germline V gene. This CDR3 is built from 13 residues. Trimming took off 1 base at V and 6 bases at J, with 9 bases between the two ends.

The chain couples TRBV4-2 to TRBJ2-5; 14 bases agree with TRBD2. The CDR3 length is 15 residues. Germline CDR1 reads LGHNA; CDR2 reads YNFKEQ. The J segment lost 3 bases and the V segment lost 6 bases, leaving 3 bases of the junction unmatched. CDR3 loop: CASRGGLAGEETQYF. CDR3 nucleotides: TGTGCCAGCAGGGGGGGACTAGCGGGGGAAGAGACCCAGTACTTC.